This T cell receptor beta chain is from a study of T cells in Graves' hyperthyroidism and ophthalmopathy. From RNA transcripts, TCR beta CDR3 regions were amplified. A first-round RT-PCR of the TCR CDR3 used the HTBI primer set. TCRdb re-analysed the multiplex PCR reads in MiXCR, keeping a single row per CDR3 protein. The sample includes fewer than 550,000 distinct CDR3 sequences, about 24% of them seen just once. This clonotype appeared many times. Its matching antigen is unknown. Patients with ophthalmopathy all had a Clinical Activity Score of at least 3, a NOSPECS grade of at least 4 and duration under 3 months. The study excluded patients with uncontrolled infection, other autoimmune disease, pregnancy or lactation. Diagnostic assessment was based on clinical symptoms, serum thyroxine and TRAb, thyroid ultrasound and orbital computed tomography. Overall study findings and caveats: Using 13 V-J features, a model discriminated ophthalmopathy from stable hyperthyroidism.

The TCR was taken from a woman aged 30 to 39 with Graves' ophthalmopathy. The sequenced sample was blood.

The DNA for the CDR3 is TGTGCCAGCTCCCCGCGGGACAGGGGTAACTACGAGCAGTACTTC. This translates into CASSPRDRGNYEQYF. J is TRBJ2-7 and V is TRBV27, with 10 bases that match TRBD1. The junction had 10 bases not matched to a gene; V was cut back by 8 bases and J by 3 bases. Looked up from germline, CDR1 is MNHEY and CDR2 is SMNVEV (reference sequence). The CDR3 totals 15 residues.